The 29 T cell receptor beta chains listed next were all sequenced from one sample in a study of T cells in narcolepsy. This table comes from immunoSEQ multiplex PCR, and its TCRdb copy is limited to in-frame clones, with some not included. The sample consists of tens of thousands of clones, about 85% of them appearing once. Sequencing was performed on CD45RA- memory CD4+ T cells from PBMCs. The receptors come from a human donor with narcolepsy.

This rearrangement joins TRBV28 to TRBJ1-5, with a weak D call TRBD1 (5 bases). V gave up 6 bases and J gave up 0 bases, with 21 bases separating them. Germline CDR1 MDHEN, CDR2 SYDVKM. This CDR3 has 18 residues. The CDR3 protein is CASRPWDFDRYSNQPQHF. As DNA, the CDR3 is TGTGCCAGCAGGCCCTGGGACTTCGACCGATATAGCAATCAGCCCCAGCATTTT.

The chain links TRBV15 to TRBJ2-6; perhaps TRBD2 as D (6 bases). There are 16 residues in the CDR3. Trimming pared 1 base from V and 0 bases from J, leaving 7 bases between. Germline CDR1 LNHNV, CDR2 YYDKDF (reference sequence). The CDR3: CATSRGGDSGANVLTF. CDR3 DNA: TGTGCCACCAGCAGAGGCGGGGACTCTGGGGCCAACGTCCTGACTTTC.

The chain links TRBV28 to TRBJ2-1; 7 bases align to TRBD2. Germline V gene lookup returns CDR1 MDHEN and CDR2 SYDVKM. This CDR3 region has 16 residues. Losses at the gene ends were 3 bases for V and 3 bases for J; bases not matched to a gene: 8. This CDR3 is CASSLGLNGIYNEQFF. The CDR3 DNA sequence: TGTGCCAGCAGTTTGGGACTAAATGGTATCTACAATGAGCAGTTCTTC. Drawing the rest from reference TRBV28 and TRBJ2-1, the complete variable domain is DVKVTQSSRYLVKRTGEKVFLECVQDMDHENMFWYRQDPGLGLRLIYFSYDVKMKEKGDIPEGYSVSREKKERFSLILESASTNQTSMYLCASSLGLNGIYNEQFFGPGTRLTVL.

The rearrangement joins TRBV6-6 to TRBJ2-7; no clear D. CDR1 and CDR2 (germline): MNHNY, SVGAGI (reference sequence). Trimming stripped 1 base from V and 5 bases from J, with 9 bases between. This CDR3 contains 13 residues. The CDR3 DNA is TGTGCCAGCAGTTACTTTTCAAGCGACGAGCAGTACTTC. This sequence encodes CASSYFSSDEQYF.

The genes are TRBV7-7 and TRBJ2-3; TRBD1 matches 8 bases. This CDR3 has 14 amino acids. CDR1 is SSHAT, CDR2 FNYEAQ, per germline (reference sequence). V lost 4 bases and J lost 6; bases outside the gene matches: 6. The CDR3 loop is CASSSTGAGDTQYF. CDR3 DNA: TGTGCCAGCAGCTCGACAGGGGCGGGCGATACGCAGTATTTT.

V usage is TRBV11-2 and J usage is TRBJ2-7; 7 nucleotides agree with TRBD1. The CDR3 totals 14 residues. Germline V gene lookup returns CDR1 SGHAT and CDR2 FQNNGV. The ends lost 4 bases at V and 6 bases at J; junction bases unmatched: 9. The CDR3 coding sequence is TGTGCCAGCAGCTCCATCGACAGGGACAGCGAGCAGTACTTC. Its translation: CASSSIDRDSEQYF.

The chain links TRBV2 to TRBJ1-1, with D possibly TRBD1 on 5 matching bases. The V end lost 7 bases, the J end lost 8 bases, and 14 bases lay between the germline ends. The CDR3 extends over 12 amino acids. Per the germline V gene, CDR1 is SNHLY and CDR2 is FYNNEI. As DNA, the CDR3 is TGTGCCAGCATAGAAGGACACGCCGAAGCTTTCTTT. Amino acids: CASIEGHAEAFF.

This chain links TRBV11-3 with TRBJ2-2, with 9 bases lining up with TRBD2. Germline V gene sequence: CDR1 SGHNT, CDR2 YENEEA. This CDR3 is 16 amino acids long. Unmatched junction bases numbered 6, after V lost 3 bases and J lost 4 bases. CDR3 nucleotides: TGTGCCAGCAGCTTTCAGGCGGGAGGGATCACCGGGGAGCTGTTTTTT. It specifies CASSFQAGGITGELFF.

CDR3 bases: TGTGCCAGCAGCCAAGGGGCAGGGAACTCAGATACGCAGTATTTT. Translation: CASSQGAGNSDTQYF. This chain connects TRBV4-2 to TRBJ2-3, with a weak D call TRBD1 (5 bases). V was clipped by 1 base and J by 4 bases, with 12 bases between them. CDR3 size: 15 residues. Germline CDR1 LGHNA, CDR2 YNFKEQ.

V usage is TRBV5-1 and J usage is TRBJ2-6; 7 bases are shared with TRBD1. The CDR3 contains 15 residues. Germline lookup yields CDR1 SGHRS and CDR2 YFSETQ. Germline trimming cut 2 bases from V and 2 bases from J; bases unmatched to any gene: 1. In nucleotides, the CDR3 is TGCGCCAGCAGCTTAGGGGGCGCTGGGGCCAACGTCCTGACTTTC. Its protein product is CASSLGGAGANVLTF.

The chain uses TRBV18 and TRBJ2-1; 8 bases line up with TRBD1. This CDR3 contains 21 residues. The germline V gene encodes CDR1 KGHSH and CDR2 LQKENI. With 2 bases clipped from V and 4 bases from J, the junction kept 22 bases outside the gene matches. CDR3 sequence (DNA): TGTGCCAGCTCACCAAGATTCCGGGACAGGCGAATAAGGACTAATTACAATGAGCAGTTCTTC. Its protein product is CASSPRFRDRRIRTNYNEQFF. The full variable domain, its missing parts supplied by reference TRBV18 and TRBJ2-1, is NAGVMQNPRHLVRRRGQEARLRCSPMKGHSHVYWYRQLPEEGLKFMVYLQKENIIDESGMPKERFSAEFPKEGPSILRIQQVVRGDSAAYFCASSPRFRDRRIRTNYNEQFFGPGTRLTVL.

The chain has TRBV5-5 and TRBJ2-7; 12 bases match TRBD1. J was trimmed by 3 bases and V by 4 bases; bases with no gene match: 14. Looked up from germline, CDR1 is SGHKS and CDR2 is YYEKEE (reference sequence). The CDR3 covers 18 residues. In nucleotides, the CDR3 is TGTGCCAGCAGCGGGGGGCCGGGACAGGGGGCGTCGGACTACGAGCAGTACTTC. It translates to CASSGGPGQGASDYEQYF.

The chain has TRBV25-1 and TRBJ2-1; the D gene is possibly TRBD2 (6 bases). The CDR3 covers 14 residues. V was shortened by 6 bases and J by 2 bases, with 11 bases between the two germline ends. The germline V gene has CDR1 MGHDK and CDR2 SYGVNS. The CDR3 protein is CASRTSNPYNEQFF. The CDR3 DNA reads as TGTGCCAGCAGGACTAGTAACCCCTACAATGAGCAGTTCTTC.

The J gene is TRBJ2-7, the V gene TRBV5-1; TRBD1 agrees at 7 bases. The germline V gene encodes CDR1 SGHRS and CDR2 YFSETQ. V lost 3 bases, J lost 3 bases, and 3 bases stayed unmatched. This CDR3 contains 13 residues. CDR3 coding DNA: TGCGCCAGCAGCTCCCGACAGGGCTACGAGCAGTACTTC. The encoded protein is CASSSRQGYEQYF.

This chain connects TRBV19 to TRBJ1-1, with D possibly being TRBD1 (5 bases). Germline assignment: CDR1 LNHDA and CDR2 SQIVND (reference sequence). V lost 7 bases and J 6 bases, leaving 18 bases between the germline ends. The CDR3 consists of 14 residues. The CDR3, as DNA: TGTGCCAGTAATCGGCAGGGACCGGGGGCTGAAGCTTTCTTT. It codes for CASNRQGPGAEAFF.

This sequence joins TRBV10-3 and TRBJ1-2, with D perhaps TRBD1 (5 bases). The CDR3 contains 15 residues. The ends were cut back, 6 bases at V and 4 bases at J, with 18 bases in the middle. From germline, CDR1 is ENHRY and CDR2 SYGVKD. CDR3 nucleotides: TGTGCCATCAGAACGGGAGGGGCCGGGGGCTATGGCTACACCTTC. Protein sequence: CAIRTGGAGGYGYTF.

The chain uses TRBV15 and TRBJ1-6, with D perhaps matching TRBD1 (5 bases). The CDR3 is made up of 16 amino acids. Germline lookup yields CDR1 LNHNV and CDR2 YYDKDF (reference sequence). Trimming took off 0 bases at V and 7 bases at J, with 13 bases between the two ends. The CDR3 protein is CATSRDKGAMNSPLHF. The CDR3 DNA follows: TGTGCCACCAGCAGAGATAAAGGGGCCATGAATTCACCCCTCCACTTT.

The chain combines TRBV23-1 with TRBJ2-7, with TRBD1 identical over 9 bases. TRBV23-1 is recorded as an ORF, its role being uncertain. The CDR3 extends over 13 amino acids. With V trimmed by 6 bases and J by 7 bases, 7 bases remained unmatched. In nucleotides, the CDR3 is TGCGCCAGCAGCCCGGACAGGGGTGGAGAGCAGTACTTC. Its translation: CASSPDRGGEQYF.

The rearrangement joins TRBV28 to TRBJ1-5; 9 bases map to TRBD1. Germline CDR1 MDHEN, CDR2 SYDVKM. The CDR3 is 15 residues long. V shed 3 bases, J shed 9 bases, and the junction held 9 bases outside the gene matches. CDR3 DNA: TGTGCCAGCAGTTTGACCGGGACAGGGATTCGGCCCCAGCATTTT. As protein: CASSLTGTGIRPQHF.

The chain recombines TRBV29-1 with TRBJ1-1, with 7 bases matching TRBD1. CDR3 length: 12 residues. With V trimmed by 4 bases and J by 4 bases, 3 bases remained unmatched. CDR1 SQVTM and CDR2 ANQGSEA come from the germline V gene. In DNA form, the CDR3 reads TGCAGCGTTGGGACAGGAAGCACTGAAGCTTTCTTT. Its translation: CSVGTGSTEAFF.

The chain has TRBV28 and TRBJ1-4; D is ambiguous. V was cut by 5 bases and J by 2 bases, with 9 bases left in between. The CDR3 totals 14 residues. Germline V gene data show CDR1 as MDHEN and CDR2 as SYDVKM. The CDR3 protein is CASSRGGTNEKLFF. In nucleotides, the CDR3 is TGTGCCAGCAGTAGAGGTGGGACTAATGAAAAACTGTTTTTT.

V usage is TRBV18 and J usage is TRBJ1-5; 7 bases match TRBD1. CDR1 is KGHSH and CDR2 is LQKENI in the germline V gene. After removal of 3 bases from V and 8 bases from J, the junction contained 16 bases not matched to a gene. The CDR3 covers 17 residues. CDR3 sequence (DNA): TGTGCCAGCTCACCCTCGACCAGGGGGTCCCCGGCTGAGCCCCAGCATTTT. It translates to CASSPSTRGSPAEPQHF.

The rearrangement links TRBV9 to TRBJ2-1; perhaps TRBD2 as D (5 bases). Germline-derived CDR1 and CDR2 are SGDLS and YYNGEE. Trimming took 4 bases from V and 8 from J, leaving 19 bases between them. The CDR3 covers 15 residues. CDR3 bases: TGTGCCAGCAGCCCCTCTGGGATAGCGAACGATGAGCAGTTCTTC. This gives the protein CASSPSGIANDEQFF.

This clone was observed a single time. The CDR3 sequence: CASSLFGTGGYEQYF. DNA for the CDR3: TGTGCCAGTAGTCTATTCGGGACAGGGGGGTACGAGCAGTACTTC. This rearrangement joins TRBV19 to TRBJ2-7, with 11 bases fitting TRBD1. The CDR3 extends over 15 amino acids. Unmatched junction bases numbered 7, after V lost 5 bases and J lost 4 bases. Looked up from germline, CDR1 is LNHDA and CDR2 is SQIVND (reference sequence).

This clone was picked up a small number of times. The V and J genes are TRBV6-5 and TRBJ1-2; 7 bases are shared with TRBD1. J lost 8 bases, V lost 0 bases, and 6 bases had no gene match. The CDR3 runs 14 residues. The germline V gene encodes CDR1 MNHEY and CDR2 SVGAGI. The CDR3 DNA reads TGTGCCAGCAGTTACTCGTCCGGGACAGAGGGCTACACCTTC. Its protein is CASSYSSGTEGYTF.

This sequence joins TRBV6-1 and TRBJ2-5; 11 nucleotides align to TRBD1. The J call may be mistaken, given a closer DNA end match to TRBJ2-7. The CDR3 has 14 amino acids. Germline CDR1 is MNHNS and CDR2 is SASEGT. DNA for the CDR3: TGTGCCAGCAGCGACGGGACAGGGGGTTACGAGCAGTACTTC. As protein: CASSDGTGGYEQYF.

This rearrangement joins TRBV7-7 to TRBJ2-1; 12 bases agree with TRBD2. Germline V CDR1 and CDR2: SSHAT, FNYEAQ (reference sequence). With V trimmed by 4 bases and J by 8 bases, 6 bases remained unmatched. There are 15 residues in the CDR3. This CDR3 is CASSSGTSGFDEQFF. DNA of the CDR3: TGTGCCAGCAGCTCCGGGACTAGCGGGTTCGATGAGCAGTTCTTC.

The CDR3 DNA reads TGTGCCAGCAGTGAGGCTAGCGGGAGAACAGATACGCAGTATTTT. Its translation: CASSEASGRTDTQYF. The gene calls are TRBV2 and TRBJ2-3, with TRBD2 matching over 10 bases. Unmatched junction bases numbered 3, after V lost 3 bases and J lost 3 bases. The CDR3 has 15 amino acids. Germline CDR1 SNHLY, CDR2 FYNNEI.

The V gene is TRBV7-2, the J gene TRBJ2-2, with 7 bases lining up with TRBD2. V gave up 2 bases and J gave up 6 bases; unmatched junction bases: 6. The CDR3 totals 15 residues. Germline CDR1 reads SGHTA; CDR2 reads FQGNSA. For the CDR3, the DNA is TGTGCCAGCAGCTTAAATTCGGGAGGTCCCGGGGAGCTGTTTTTT. The encoded protein is CASSLNSGGPGELFF.